This T cell receptor beta chain was sequenced for a study of blood T cell repertoires in COVID-19. Overall study context: In each case, the material was cDNA or gDNA derived from T cells, B-cell-depleted T cells, or PBMCs.

Authors' analysis steps: Reference gene primer amplification gave nucleated cell count estimates. Data came from immunoSEQ multiplex PCR; TCRdb stores just in-frame clones and leaves some out. V, J and clone size are taken as reported in that table, and D and trimming were inferred from the DNA itself. The sample lists about 320,000 clones; 65% to 90% were seen once. CDR1 is MNHEY and CDR2 is SVGAGI in the germline V gene. CDR3 size: 14 residues. The V end lost 7 bases, the J end lost 5 bases, and 17 bases lay between the germline ends. The rearrangement links TRBV6-5 to TRBJ2-5; D might be TRBD2 (6 bases). The receptor was derived from a human donor in a cohort sampled during active COVID-19. Sequencing used peripheral blood. CDR3 sequence (DNA): TGTGCCAGCACAAGACCTGGAGGGGACGAGACCCAGTACTTC. This translates into CASTRPGGDETQYF.